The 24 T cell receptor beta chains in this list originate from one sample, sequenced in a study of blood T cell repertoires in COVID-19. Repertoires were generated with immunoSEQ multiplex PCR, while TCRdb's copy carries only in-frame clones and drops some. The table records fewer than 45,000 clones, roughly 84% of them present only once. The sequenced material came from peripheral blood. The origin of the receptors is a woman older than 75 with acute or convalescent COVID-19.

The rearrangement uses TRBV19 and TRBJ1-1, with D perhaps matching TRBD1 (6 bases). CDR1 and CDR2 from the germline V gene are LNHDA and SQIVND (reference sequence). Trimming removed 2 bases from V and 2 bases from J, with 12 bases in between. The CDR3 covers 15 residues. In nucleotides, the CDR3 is TGTGCCAGTAGTATACCGAGGACAGTCAACACTGAAGCTTTCTTT. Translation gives CASSIPRTVNTEAFF.

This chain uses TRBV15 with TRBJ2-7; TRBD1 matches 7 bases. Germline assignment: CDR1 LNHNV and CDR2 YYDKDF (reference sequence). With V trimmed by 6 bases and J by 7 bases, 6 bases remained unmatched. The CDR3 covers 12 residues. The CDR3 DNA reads TGTGCCACCAGGGACACAGGGGTGGAGCAGTACTTC. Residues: CATRDTGVEQYF.

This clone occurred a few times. Here the CDR3 reads CASSLGGTFFSEQYF. The CDR3 DNA reads TGTGCCAGCAGCTTAGGTGGGACATTTTTTTCCGAGCAGTACTTC. This chain uses TRBV7-9 with TRBJ2-7; D might be TRBD1 (6 bases). The length of the CDR3 is 15 residues. The V end lost 1 base, the J end lost 6 bases, and 16 bases lay between the germline ends. Germline CDR1 SEHNR, CDR2 FQNEAQ (reference sequence).

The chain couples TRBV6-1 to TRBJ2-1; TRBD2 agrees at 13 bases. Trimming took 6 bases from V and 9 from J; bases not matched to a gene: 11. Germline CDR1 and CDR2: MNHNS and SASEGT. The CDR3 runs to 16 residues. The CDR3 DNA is TGTGCCAGCAGCGAACTAGCGGGAGGGTATTCCGGTGAGCAGTTCTTC. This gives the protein CASSELAGGYSGEQFF.

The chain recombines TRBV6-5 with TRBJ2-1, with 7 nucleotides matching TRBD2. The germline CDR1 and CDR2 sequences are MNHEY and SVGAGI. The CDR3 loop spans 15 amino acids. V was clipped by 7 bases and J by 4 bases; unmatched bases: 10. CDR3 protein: CASTKEAGPYNEQFF. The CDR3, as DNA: TGTGCCAGCACCAAGGAAGCGGGGCCATACAATGAGCAGTTCTTC.

CDR3 bases: TGTGCCAGCAAGTTGGGGGGGGAGGGGATCACTGAAGCTTTCTTT. Encoded protein: CASKLGGEGITEAFF. The chain carries TRBV6-5 and TRBJ1-1; a possible D gene is TRBD1 (5 bases). In germline, CDR1 is MNHEY, CDR2 SVGAGI. The CDR3 runs to 15 residues. The V end was cut by 7 bases, the J end by 4 bases, with 19 bases between.

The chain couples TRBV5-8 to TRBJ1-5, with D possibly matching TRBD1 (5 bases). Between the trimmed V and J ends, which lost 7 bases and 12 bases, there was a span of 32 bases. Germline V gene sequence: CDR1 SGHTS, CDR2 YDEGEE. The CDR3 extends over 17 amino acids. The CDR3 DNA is TGTGCCAGCGGGACCGGGGAGGGGCACGGGACCCAACATCTCCAGCATTTT. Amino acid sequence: CASGTGEGHGTQHLQHF. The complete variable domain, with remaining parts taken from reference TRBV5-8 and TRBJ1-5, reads EAGVTQSPTHLIKTRGQQATLRCSPISGHTSVYWYQQALGLGLQFLLWYDEGEERNRGNFPPRFSGRQFPNYSSELNVNALELEDSALYLCASGTGEGHGTQHLQHFGDGTRLSIL.

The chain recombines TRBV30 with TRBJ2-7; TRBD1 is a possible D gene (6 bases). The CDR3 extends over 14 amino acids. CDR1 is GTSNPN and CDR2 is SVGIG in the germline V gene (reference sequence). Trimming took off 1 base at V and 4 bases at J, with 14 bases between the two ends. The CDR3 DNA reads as TGTGCCTGGAGTGCAAACAGGGTACGGTACGAGCAGTACTTC. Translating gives CAWSANRVRYEQYF.

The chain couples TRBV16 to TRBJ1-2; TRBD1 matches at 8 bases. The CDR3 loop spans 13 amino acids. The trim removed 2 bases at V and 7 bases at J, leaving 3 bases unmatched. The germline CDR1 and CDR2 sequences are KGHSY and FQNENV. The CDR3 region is CASSQTGGTGYTF. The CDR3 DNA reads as TGTGCCAGCAGCCAAACAGGGGGGACTGGCTACACCTTC.

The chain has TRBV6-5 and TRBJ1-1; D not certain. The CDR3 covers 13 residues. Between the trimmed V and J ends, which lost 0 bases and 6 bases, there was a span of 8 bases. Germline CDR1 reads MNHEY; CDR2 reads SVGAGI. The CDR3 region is CASSYSHLAEAFF. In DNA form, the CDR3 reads TGTGCCAGCAGTTACTCACACCTGGCTGAAGCTTTCTTT.

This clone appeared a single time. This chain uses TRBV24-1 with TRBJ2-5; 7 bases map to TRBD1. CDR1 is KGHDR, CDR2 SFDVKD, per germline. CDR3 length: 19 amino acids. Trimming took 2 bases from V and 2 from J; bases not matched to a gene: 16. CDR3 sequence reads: CATSDSLDRSRGDQETQYF. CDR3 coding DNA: TGTGCCACCAGTGATTCGTTGGACAGGTCGAGGGGCGATCAAGAGACCCAGTACTTC.

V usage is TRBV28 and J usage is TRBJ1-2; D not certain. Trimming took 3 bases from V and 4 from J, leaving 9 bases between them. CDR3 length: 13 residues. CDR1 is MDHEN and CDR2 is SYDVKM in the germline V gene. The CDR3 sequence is CASSFPRGYGYTF. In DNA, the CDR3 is TGTGCCAGCAGTTTCCCCCGAGGCTATGGCTACACCTTC.

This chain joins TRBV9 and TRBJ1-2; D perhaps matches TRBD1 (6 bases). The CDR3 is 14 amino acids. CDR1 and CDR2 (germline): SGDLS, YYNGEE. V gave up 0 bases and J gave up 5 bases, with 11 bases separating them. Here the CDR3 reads CASSVVPGVYGYTF. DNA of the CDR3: TGTGCCAGCAGCGTAGTTCCAGGGGTATATGGCTACACCTTC.

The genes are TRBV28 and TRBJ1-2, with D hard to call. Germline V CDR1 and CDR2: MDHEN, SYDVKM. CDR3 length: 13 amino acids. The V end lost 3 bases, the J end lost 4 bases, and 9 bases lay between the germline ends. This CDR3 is CASSFERAYGYTF. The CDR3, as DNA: TGTGCCAGCAGTTTCGAGAGGGCCTATGGCTACACCTTC.

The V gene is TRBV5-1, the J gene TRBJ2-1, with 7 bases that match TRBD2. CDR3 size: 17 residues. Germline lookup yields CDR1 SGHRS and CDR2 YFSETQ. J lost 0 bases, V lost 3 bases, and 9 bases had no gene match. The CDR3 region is CASSSGTTQSSYNEQFF. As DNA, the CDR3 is TGCGCCAGCAGCTCCGGGACTACCCAAAGCTCCTACAATGAGCAGTTCTTC.

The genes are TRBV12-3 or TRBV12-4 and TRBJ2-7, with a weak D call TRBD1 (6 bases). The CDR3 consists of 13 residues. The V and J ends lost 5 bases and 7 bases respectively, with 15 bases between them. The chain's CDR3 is CASSGYLGGEQYF. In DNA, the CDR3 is TGTGCCAGCAGTGGGTACTTAGGGGGAGAGCAGTACTTC.

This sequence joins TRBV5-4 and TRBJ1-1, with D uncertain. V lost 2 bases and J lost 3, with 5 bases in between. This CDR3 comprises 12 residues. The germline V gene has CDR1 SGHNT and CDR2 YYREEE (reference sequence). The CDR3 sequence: CASSLLDTEAFF. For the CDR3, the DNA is TGTGCCAGCAGCTTATTAGACACTGAAGCTTTCTTT.

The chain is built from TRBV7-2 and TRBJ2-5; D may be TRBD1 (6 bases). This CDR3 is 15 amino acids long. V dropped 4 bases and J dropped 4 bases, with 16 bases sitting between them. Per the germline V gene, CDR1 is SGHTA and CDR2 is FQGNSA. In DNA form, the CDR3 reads TGTGCCAGCAGCTCTCAGGGGAGTAGGGGAGAGACCCAGTACTTC. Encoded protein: CASSSQGSRGETQYF.

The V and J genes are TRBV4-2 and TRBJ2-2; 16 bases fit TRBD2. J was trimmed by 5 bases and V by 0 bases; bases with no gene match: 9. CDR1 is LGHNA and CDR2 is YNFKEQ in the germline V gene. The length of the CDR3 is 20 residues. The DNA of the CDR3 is TGTGCCAGCAGCCAAGAGGGGGGACTAGCGGGAGGGCCGGGAACCGGGGAGCTGTTTTTT. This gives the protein CASSQEGGLAGGPGTGELFF.

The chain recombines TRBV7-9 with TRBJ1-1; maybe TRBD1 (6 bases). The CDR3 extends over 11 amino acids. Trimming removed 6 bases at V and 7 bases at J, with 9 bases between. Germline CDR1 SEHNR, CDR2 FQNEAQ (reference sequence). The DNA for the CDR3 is TGTGCCAGCAGTGGGACACTTGAAGCTTTCTTT. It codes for CASSGTLEAFF.

The CDR3 DNA reads TGTGCCAGCAGCAAATTCGTGCGGGAGGGAAGATTCACAGATACGCAGTATTTT. This codes for CASSKFVREGRFTDTQYF. The chain joins TRBV21-1 to TRBJ2-3; the table's D call TRBD2 went unverified against the DNA. TRBV21-1 is noted as a pseudogene. This CDR3 spans 18 amino acids.

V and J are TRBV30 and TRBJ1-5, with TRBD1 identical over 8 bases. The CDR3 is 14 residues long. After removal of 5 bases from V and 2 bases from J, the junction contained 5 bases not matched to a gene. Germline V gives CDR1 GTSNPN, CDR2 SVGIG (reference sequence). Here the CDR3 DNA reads TGTGCCTGGTCGACAGGGGTTCGCAATCAGCCCCAGCATTTT. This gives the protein CAWSTGVRNQPQHF.

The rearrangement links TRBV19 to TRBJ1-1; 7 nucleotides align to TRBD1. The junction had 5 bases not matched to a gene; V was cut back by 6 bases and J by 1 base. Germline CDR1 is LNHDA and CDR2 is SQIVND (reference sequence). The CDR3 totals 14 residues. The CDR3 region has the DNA TGTGCCAGTAGCACAGGGGACACGAACACTGAAGCTTTCTTT. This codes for CASSTGDTNTEAFF.

The CDR3 loop reads CASSLVTGETQYF. The CDR3 nucleotides read TGCGCCAGCAGCTTGGTTACAGGGGAGACCCAGTACTTC. V is TRBV5-1 and J is TRBJ2-5; weak D call: TRBD1 (6 bases). This CDR3 contains 13 residues. Germline V CDR1 and CDR2: SGHRS, YFSETQ. V was cut by 0 bases and J by 5 bases, with 8 bases left in between.